The sequence of this TCR beta chain was determined in a study of T-cell reconstitution after alpha-beta-depleted transplantation in children. Germline V gene sequence: CDR1 MNHEY, CDR2 SVGAGI. This CDR3 is 13 amino acids long. The V end was cut by 6 bases, the J end by 0 bases, with 9 bases between. Study-level points and caveats: Newly produced T cells mostly provided counts and TCRbeta diversity after one year, as hyperexpanded clones declined. High day-60 TCRbeta diversity in some patients came from surviving recipient T cells and thymic progenitors.

As it was prepared, the TCRbeta library received unique molecular identifiers. TCRdb re-called the PCR reads with MiXCR, one entry per CDR3 protein. The sample consists of about 980,000 distinct CDR3 sequences, roughly 29% of them appearing once. This clonotype has only a few counts. Its antigen remains unidentified. The sequenced sample was PBMCs, mostly from graft donor cells, obtained 360 days after TCRalphabeta/CD19-depleted stem cell transplant. J is TRBJ2-7 and V is TRBV6-5, with D hard to call. The receptor was derived from a boy under two years old who had a stem cell transplant for SCID, so the T cells may come from the graft donor. CDR3 amino acids: CASRLQNSYEQYF. In nucleotides, the CDR3 is TGTGCCAGCAGGTTACAGAACTCCTACGAGCAGTACTTC.